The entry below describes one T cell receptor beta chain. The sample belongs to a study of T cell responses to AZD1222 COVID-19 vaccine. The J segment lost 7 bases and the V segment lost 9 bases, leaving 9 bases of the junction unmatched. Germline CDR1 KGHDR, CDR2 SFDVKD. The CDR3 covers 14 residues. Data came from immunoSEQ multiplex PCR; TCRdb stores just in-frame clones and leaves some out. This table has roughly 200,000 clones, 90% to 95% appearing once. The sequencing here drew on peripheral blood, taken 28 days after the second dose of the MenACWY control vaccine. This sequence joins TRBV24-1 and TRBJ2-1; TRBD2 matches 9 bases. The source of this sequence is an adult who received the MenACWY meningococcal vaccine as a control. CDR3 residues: CATGGTSFANEQFF. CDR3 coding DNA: TGTGCCACCGGGGGGACTAGCTTCGCTAATGAGCAGTTCTTC.